This T cell receptor (beta chain) was sequenced in a study of blood T cell repertoires in COVID-19. Study summary: Samples of COVID-19 (acute and convalescent) were obtained from the United States, Italy and Spain. From T cells, B-cell-depleted T cells, or PBMCs came the material, which was cDNA or gDNA.

Original processing methods: Amplification with reference gene primers provided the estimates of nucleated cell counts. Libraries were prepared by immunoSEQ multiplex PCR; TCRdb keeps only in-frame clonotypes and omits some of them. V, J and clone size were drawn from that table, and D and trimming were deduced from the DNA. The sample has hundreds of thousands of clones, about 86% seen once. The CDR3 length is 17 residues. CDR1 is SGHTA and CDR2 is FQGTGA in the germline V gene. Unmatched junction bases numbered 9, after V lost 1 base and J lost 4 bases. The TCR sequence derives from an elderly man with acute or convalescent COVID-19. J is TRBJ2-2 and V is TRBV7-3; 7 bases match TRBD1. Material for sequencing was peripheral blood. CDR3 sequence reads: CASSLKARGQFTGELFF. The CDR3 DNA reads TGTGCCAGCAGCTTAAAGGCCCGGGGACAGTTCACCGGGGAGCTGTTTTTT.